This TCR beta chain was found in a study of blood T cell repertoires in COVID-19. Study in general: Specimens from acute and convalescent COVID-19 originated in the United States, Italy and Spain. T cells, B-cell-depleted T cells, or PBMCs provided the cDNA or gDNA that served as material.

The CDR3 loop spans 15 amino acids. CDR1 is LGHDT and CDR2 is YNNKEL in the germline V gene (reference sequence). V was clipped by 6 bases and J by 8 bases; unmatched bases: 13. Authors' data handling: Estimation of nucleated cell counts relied on the amplification of reference gene primers. Sequencing was performed with immunoSEQ multiplex PCR; in TCRdb, only in-frame clones are kept and a portion is missing. V and J calls and clone size are given by that table; D and trimming were obtained from the DNA. The sample includes 95,000 to 150,000 clones, about three quarters seen only once; the top ten take under 1%. There are a few counts of this clone.

This receptor was identified in a human donor with acute or convalescent COVID-19. The donor label of this sample is uncertain. This chain connects TRBV3-1 (or the pseudogene TRBV3-2) to TRBJ2-1; 7 bases map to TRBD1. Sequencing was performed on peripheral blood. CDR3 residues: CASRRQGPMLDEQFF. In DNA, the CDR3 is TGTGCCAGCAGACGACAGGGCCCTATGCTGGATGAGCAGTTCTTC.